One sample yielded the 5 T cell receptor beta chains listed below, sequenced in a study of T cell responses to AZD1222 COVID-19 vaccine. Data came from immunoSEQ multiplex PCR; TCRdb stores just in-frame clones and leaves some out. Of 60,000 or so clones in the sample, roughly 88% are singletons; the top ten hold 20%. The sequenced sample was peripheral blood, obtained on day 0 of AZD1222 vaccination. These receptors originate from an adult in good health.

The J gene is TRBJ2-3, the V gene TRBV7-2, with TRBD1 identical over 7 bases. Germline CDR1 is SGHTA and CDR2 is FQGNSA. V shed 6 bases, J shed 0 bases, and the junction held 6 bases outside the gene matches. The CDR3 runs 15 residues. The CDR3 loop reads CASRRTGHSTDTQYF. In DNA, the CDR3 is TGTGCCAGCAGGCGGACAGGCCATAGCACAGATACGCAGTATTTT.

The gene calls are TRBV6-5 and TRBJ1-2; 9 bases agree with TRBD1. This CDR3 has 15 residues. Per the germline V gene, CDR1 is MNHEY and CDR2 is SVGAGI. The ends lost 6 bases at V and 7 bases at J; junction bases unmatched: 12. CDR3 residues: CASSPIVGQGFGYTF. DNA for the CDR3: TGTGCCAGCAGCCCGATAGTGGGACAGGGATTTGGCTACACCTTC.

This chain connects TRBV5-3 to TRBJ1-1; D is possibly TRBD1 (6 bases). TRBV5-3 is placed among ORFs of uncertain function. The CDR3 is 16 amino acids. V lost 4 bases to trimming and J lost 0 bases, with 16 bases between them. The CDR3 coding sequence is TGTGCCAGAAGCGCGGGACAAACCCCGATGAACACTGAAGCTTTCTTT. It encodes CARSAGQTPMNTEAFF.

This chain joins TRBV5-4 and TRBJ2-3, with 13 bases lining up with TRBD2. CDR1 is SGHNT and CDR2 is YYREEE in the germline V gene (reference sequence). The trim removed 1 base at V and 4 bases at J, leaving 3 bases unmatched. This CDR3 region has 16 residues. This CDR3 reads CASSLRLAGGADTQYF. The CDR3 DNA is TGTGCCAGCAGCTTGCGACTAGCGGGGGGAGCAGATACGCAGTATTTT.

The chain joins TRBV28 to TRBJ2-3, with 11 nucleotides matching TRBD2. Germline V lookup: CDR1 MDHEN, CDR2 SYDVKM. This CDR3 contains 17 residues. V was clipped by 6 bases and J by 4 bases; unmatched bases: 12. CDR3 DNA: TGTGCCAGCAGCTCCTCCCTAGCGGGAGGACAAGCAGATACGCAGTATTTT. It codes for CASSSSLAGGQADTQYF.